This note documents a single T cell receptor beta chain sequence. Its specificity is not known. This specimen belongs to a study of OX40 agonist ivuxolimab in advanced cancers. Turning to the study itself: Antecedent anti-PD-1, anti-PD-L1 or anti-CTLA-4 therapy was permissible, with roughly 40% having received some.

The V end was cut by 4 bases, the J end by 13 bases, with 17 bases between. The germline CDR1 and CDR2 sequences are MNHEY and SVGAGI. The CDR3 has 14 residues. Overall study findings and caveats: The CD4+ and CD8+ T cells in the blood had expanded clonally by week 6 at 0.1 to 3.0 mg/kg.

Libraries were prepared by immunoSEQ multiplex PCR; TCRdb keeps only in-frame clonotypes and omits some of them. The data contain approximately 88,000 clones, around nine tenths of them seen just once; the ten biggest clones take up 0.65% to 0.8%. This clonotype originated in an adult with an advanced solid tumor such as melanoma, head and neck, liver or kidney cancer. The material was CD4+ or CD8+ T cells sorted from blood, obtained in a trial of the OX40 agonist ivuxolimab. The chain joins TRBV6-5 to TRBJ1-6; the D is unclear. CDR3 protein: CASSLTEKLSPLHF. The DNA for the CDR3 is TGTGCCAGCAGTTTGACTGAAAAACTGAGTCCCCTCCACTTT.